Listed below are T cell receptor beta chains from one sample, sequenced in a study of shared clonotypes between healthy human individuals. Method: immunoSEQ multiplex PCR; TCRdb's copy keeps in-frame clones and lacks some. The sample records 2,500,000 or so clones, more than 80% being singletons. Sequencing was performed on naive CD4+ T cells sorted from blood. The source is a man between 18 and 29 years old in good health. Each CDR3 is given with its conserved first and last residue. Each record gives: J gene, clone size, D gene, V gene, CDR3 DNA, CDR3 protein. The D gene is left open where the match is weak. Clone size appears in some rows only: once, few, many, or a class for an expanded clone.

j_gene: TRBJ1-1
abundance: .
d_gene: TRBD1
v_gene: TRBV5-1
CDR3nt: TGCGCCAGCAGCTTAGGGACAGTGAACACTGAAGCTTTCTTT
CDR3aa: CASSLGTVNTEAFF

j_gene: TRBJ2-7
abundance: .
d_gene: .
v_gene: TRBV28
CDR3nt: TGTGCCAGCAGTTTGTCCGACGAGCAGTACTTC
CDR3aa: CASSLSDEQYF

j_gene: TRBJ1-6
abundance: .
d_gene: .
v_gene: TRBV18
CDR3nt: TGTGCCAGCTCACCAGTCGGGAAGGGTTCACCCCTCCACTTT
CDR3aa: CASSPVGKGSPLHF

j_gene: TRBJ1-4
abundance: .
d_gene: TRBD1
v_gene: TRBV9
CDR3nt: TGTGCCAGCAGCGCCCCAGGGGGGTTGGGTAATGAAAAACTGTTTTTT
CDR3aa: CASSAPGGLGNEKLFF

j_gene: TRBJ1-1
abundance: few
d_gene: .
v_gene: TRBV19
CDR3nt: TGTGCCAGTAGTATACGGCAGGCTACGAACACTGAAGCTTTCTTT
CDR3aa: CASSIRQATNTEAFF

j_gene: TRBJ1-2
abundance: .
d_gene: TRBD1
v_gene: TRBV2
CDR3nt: TGTGCCAGCAGTGAAGATGTGAACAGGGGTAGCCAAAACTATGGCTACACCTTC
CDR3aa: CASSEDVNRGSQNYGYTF

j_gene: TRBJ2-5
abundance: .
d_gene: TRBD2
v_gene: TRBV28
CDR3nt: TGTGCCAGCAGTGCGGGGGGCCGGGAGACCCAGTACTTC
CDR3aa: CASSAGGRETQYF

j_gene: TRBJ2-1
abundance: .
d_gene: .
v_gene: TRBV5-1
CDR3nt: TGCGCCAGCAGCTTGCCTAGCGCAAGCTCCTACAATGAGCAGTTCTTC
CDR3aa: CASSLPSASSYNEQFF

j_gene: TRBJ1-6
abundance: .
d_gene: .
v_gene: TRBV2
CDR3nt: TGTGAAATAGGTAGCTCCTATAATTCACCCCTCCACTTT
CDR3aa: CEIGSSYNSPLHF

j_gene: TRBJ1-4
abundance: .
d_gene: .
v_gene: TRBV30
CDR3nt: TGTGCCTGGAGTGTAAGTCCTACTGAAAAACTGTTTTTT
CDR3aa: CAWSVSPTEKLFF

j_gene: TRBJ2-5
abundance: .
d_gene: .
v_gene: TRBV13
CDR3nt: TGTGCCAGCAGCTGGACAGTTTCTCAAGAGACCCAGTACTTC
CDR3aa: CASSWTVSQETQYF

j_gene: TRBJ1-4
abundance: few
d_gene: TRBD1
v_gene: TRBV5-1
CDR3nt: TGCGCCAGCAGCCCGGACAGGGGCCATGAAAAACTGTTTTTT
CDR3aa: CASSPDRGHEKLFF

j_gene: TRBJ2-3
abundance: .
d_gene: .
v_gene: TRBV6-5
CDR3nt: TGTGCCAGCAGTTACGCCGTTACGCCAGATACGCAGTATTTT
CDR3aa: CASSYAVTPDTQYF

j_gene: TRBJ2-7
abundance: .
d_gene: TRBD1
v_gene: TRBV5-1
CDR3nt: TGCGCCAGCAGCACCACCGGGACAGTCTCCTACGAGCAGTACTTC
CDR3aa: CASSTTGTVSYEQYF

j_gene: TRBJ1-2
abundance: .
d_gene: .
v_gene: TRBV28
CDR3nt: TGTGCCAGCAGTTTAGGGGGACTGAAAGCAGGGAGGGGCTACACCTTC
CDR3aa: CASSLGGLKAGRGYTF

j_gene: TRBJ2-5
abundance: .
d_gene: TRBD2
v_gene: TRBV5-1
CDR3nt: TGCGCCAGCAGCTTGGTATCCAGCGGGGGGGATCAGACCCAGTACTTC
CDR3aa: CASSLVSSGGDQTQYF

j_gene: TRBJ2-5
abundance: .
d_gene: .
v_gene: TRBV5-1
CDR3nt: TGCGCCAGCAGCTTGGAGGGACGGGAAGAAGAGACCCAGTACTTC
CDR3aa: CASSLEGREEETQYF

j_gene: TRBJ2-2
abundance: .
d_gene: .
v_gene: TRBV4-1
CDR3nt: TGCGCCAGCAGCCAGGGGATTGTGGACACCGGGGAGCTGTTTTTT
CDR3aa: CASSQGIVDTGELFF

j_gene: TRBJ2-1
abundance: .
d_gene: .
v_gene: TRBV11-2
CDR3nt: TGTGCCAGCAGCTTAAGGCAGGCGCAGGGATACAATGAGCAGTTCTTC
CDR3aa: CASSLRQAQGYNEQFF

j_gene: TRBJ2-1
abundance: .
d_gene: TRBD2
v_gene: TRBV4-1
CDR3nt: TGCGCCAGCAGCCCCACCCCTGCGGGAGGGATTTACAATGAGCAGTTCTTC
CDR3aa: CASSPTPAGGIYNEQFF

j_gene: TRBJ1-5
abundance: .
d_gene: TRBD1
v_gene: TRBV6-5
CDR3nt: TGTGCCAGCCGCCGGGGGGACAGGGTCAATCAGCCCCAGCATTTT
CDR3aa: CASRRGDRVNQPQHF

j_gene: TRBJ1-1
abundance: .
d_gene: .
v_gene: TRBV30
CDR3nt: TGTGCCTGGAGTCAGGGTTCGGACACTGAAGCTTTCTTT
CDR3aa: CAWSQGSDTEAFF

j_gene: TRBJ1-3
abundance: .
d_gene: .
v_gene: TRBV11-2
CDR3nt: TGTGCCAGCAGCCCACTGGACCGGATACTACACTCTGGAAACACCATATATTTT
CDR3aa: CASSPLDRILHSGNTIYF

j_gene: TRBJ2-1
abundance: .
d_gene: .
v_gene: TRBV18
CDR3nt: TGTGCCAGCTCACCACCCCCCGCGGACTCCCGGAATAATGAGCAGTTCTTC
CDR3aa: CASSPPPADSRNNEQFF

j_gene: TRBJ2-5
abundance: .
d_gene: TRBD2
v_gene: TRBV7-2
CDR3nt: TGTGCCAGCAGAGGTAGCGGGGGGACAGAGACCCAGTACTTC
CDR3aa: CASRGSGGTETQYF

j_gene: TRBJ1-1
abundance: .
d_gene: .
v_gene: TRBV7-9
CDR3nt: TGTGCCAGCAGCGAGGGACAGAACACTGAAGCTTTCTTT
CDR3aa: CASSEGQNTEAFF

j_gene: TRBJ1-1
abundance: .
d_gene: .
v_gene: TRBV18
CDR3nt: TGTGCCAGCTCACTAAATCCCCAGGTGGAGAACACTGAAGCTTTCTTT
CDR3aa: CASSLNPQVENTEAFF

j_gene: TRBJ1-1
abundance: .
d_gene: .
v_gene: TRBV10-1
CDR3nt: TGCGCCAGCAGTGGTCCATACACTGAAGCTTTCTTT
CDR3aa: CASSGPYTEAFF

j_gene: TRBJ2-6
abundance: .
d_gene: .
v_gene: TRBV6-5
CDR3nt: TGTGCCAGCTTCGGGTCGTCTGGGGCCAACGTCCTGACTTTC
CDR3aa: CASFGSSGANVLTF

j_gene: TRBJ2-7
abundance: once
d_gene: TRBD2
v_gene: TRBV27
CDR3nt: TGTGCCAGCAGTAGAGGACTAGCGGGAGGGGGCTACGAGCAGTACTTC
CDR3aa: CASSRGLAGGGYEQYF

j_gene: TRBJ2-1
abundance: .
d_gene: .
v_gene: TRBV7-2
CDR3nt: TGTGCCAGCAGCTCATCGATGGGAACGGGGCAGTTCTTC
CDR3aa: CASSSSMGTGQFF

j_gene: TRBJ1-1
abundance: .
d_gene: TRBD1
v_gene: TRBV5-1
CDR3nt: TGCGCCAGCAGCAGGACAGGGGGATGGACTGAAGCTTTCTTT
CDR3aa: CASSRTGGWTEAFF

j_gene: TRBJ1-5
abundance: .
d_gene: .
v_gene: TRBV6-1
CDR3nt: TGTGCCAGCAGTGAAGGAGTAGCTCAGCCCCAGCATTTT
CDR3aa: CASSEGVAQPQHF

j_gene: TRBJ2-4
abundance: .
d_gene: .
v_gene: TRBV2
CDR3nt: TGTGCCAGCAGGGATTATCTAGTGAATATTGACATTCAGTACTTC
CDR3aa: CASRDYLVNIDIQYF

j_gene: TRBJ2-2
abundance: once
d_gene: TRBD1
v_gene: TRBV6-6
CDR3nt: TGTGCCAGCCAGGGGGCGCCCACCGGGGAGCTGTTTTTT
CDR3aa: CASQGAPTGELFF

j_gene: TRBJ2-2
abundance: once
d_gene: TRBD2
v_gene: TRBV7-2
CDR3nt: TGTGCCAGCAGCCCACCTAATGCGGGGGGCTCCACCGGGGAGCTGTTTTTT
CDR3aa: CASSPPNAGGSTGELFF

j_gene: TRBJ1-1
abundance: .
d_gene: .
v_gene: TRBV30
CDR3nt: TGTGCCTGGACCCCTGACCTGAACACTGAAGCTTTCTTT
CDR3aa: CAWTPDLNTEAFF

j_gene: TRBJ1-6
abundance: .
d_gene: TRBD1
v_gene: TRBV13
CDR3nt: TGTGCCAGCAGCTCCGAGACAGGGGGAAATTCACCCCTCCACTTT
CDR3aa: CASSSETGGNSPLHF

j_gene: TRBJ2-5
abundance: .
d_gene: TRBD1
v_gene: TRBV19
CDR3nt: TGTGCCAGTAGTATAAGACAGGGAGAGACCCAGTACTTC
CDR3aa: CASSIRQGETQYF

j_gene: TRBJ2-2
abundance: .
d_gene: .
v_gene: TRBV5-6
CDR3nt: TGTGCCAGCAGCGTCGTTGGGACCAAGTCCACCGGGGAGCTGTTTTTT
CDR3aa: CASSVVGTKSTGELFF

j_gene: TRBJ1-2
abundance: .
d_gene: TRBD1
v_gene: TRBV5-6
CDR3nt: TGTGCCAGCAGCAGACGGACAGGGAGCTACACCTTC
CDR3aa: CASSRRTGSYTF